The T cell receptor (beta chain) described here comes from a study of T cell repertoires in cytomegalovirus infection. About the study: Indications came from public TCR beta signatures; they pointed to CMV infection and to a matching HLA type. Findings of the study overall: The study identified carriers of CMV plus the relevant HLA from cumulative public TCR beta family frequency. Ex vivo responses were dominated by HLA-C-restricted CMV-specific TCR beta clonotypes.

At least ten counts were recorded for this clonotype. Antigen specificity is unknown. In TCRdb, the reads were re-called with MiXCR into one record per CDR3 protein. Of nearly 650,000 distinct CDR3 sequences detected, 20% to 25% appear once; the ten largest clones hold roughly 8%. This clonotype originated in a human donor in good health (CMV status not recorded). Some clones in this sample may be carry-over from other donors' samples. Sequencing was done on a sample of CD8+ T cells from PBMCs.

CDR3: CASSFGVRGTGELFF. As DNA, the CDR3 is TGTGCCAGCAGCTTTGGCGTCCGCGGCACCGGGGAGCTGTTTTTT. The rearrangement joins TRBV7-9 to TRBJ2-2, with D hard to call. This CDR3 is built from 15 residues. Germline V gene data show CDR1 as SEHNR and CDR2 as FQNEAQ (reference sequence). With 3 bases removed from V and 4 bases from J, the gap between germline ends came to 12 bases. Complete variable domain (other parts from reference TRBV7-9 and TRBJ2-2): DTGVSQNPRHKITKRGQNVTFRCDPISEHNRLYWYRQTLGQGPEFLTYFQNEAQLEKSRLLSDRFSAERPKGSFSTLEIQRTEQGDSAMYLCASSFGVRGTGELFFGEGSRLTVL.